These 22 T cell receptor beta chains were all obtained from the same sample, sequenced in a study of T cell changes during pregnancy in multiple sclerosis. Here immunoSEQ multiplex PCR was the method, and the copy in TCRdb shows in-frame clones only, minus some. The sample includes roughly 110,000 clones, 91% of them seen just once. Sequencing was performed on peripheral blood, taken before pregnancy. The receptors shown here come from a female donor with multiple sclerosis, enrolled in a pregnancy study.

J is TRBJ2-3 and V is TRBV29-1, with D perhaps matching TRBD2 (6 bases). The CDR3 has 13 residues. CDR1 and CDR2 (germline): SQVTM, ANQGSEA. V was clipped by 8 bases and J by 5 bases, with 17 bases between them. For the CDR3, the DNA is TGCAGCAGCGGGCCCGGACGGGGAGATACGCAGTATTTT. Its translation is CSSGPGRGDTQYF.

The rearrangement joins TRBV7-2 to TRBJ1-2, with unresolved D. The length of the CDR3 is 16 residues. V was pared by 5 bases and J by 5 bases, with 21 bases between. CDR1 is SGHTA and CDR2 is FQGNSA in the germline V gene. In nucleotides, the CDR3 is TGTGCCAGCAGCACAGATATCGGGAGGGCGTCTTATGGCTACACCTTC. Translation: CASSTDIGRASYGYTF.

This clone was detected only once. The chain recombines TRBV4-3 with TRBJ2-7; perhaps TRBD1 as D (5 bases). The CDR3 covers 15 residues. With 0 bases removed from V and 5 bases from J, the gap between germline ends came to 14 bases. Germline V gene sequence: CDR1 LGHNA, CDR2 YSLEER. The CDR3 loop is CASSQEGRVSDEQYF. CDR3 sequence (DNA): TGCGCCAGCAGCCAAGAGGGCAGGGTGTCGGACGAGCAGTACTTC.

This rearrangement joins TRBV10-3 to TRBJ1-1; TRBD1 aligns across 7 bases. V was clipped by 0 bases and J by 5 bases; unmatched bases: 6. Germline CDR1 reads ENHRY; CDR2 reads SYGVKD. The CDR3 loop spans 15 amino acids. The CDR3 reads CAISESRGQWTEAFF. In DNA form, the CDR3 reads TGTGCCATCAGTGAGTCGAGGGGGCAATGGACTGAAGCTTTCTTT.

The chain has TRBV29-1 and TRBJ2-5, with 8 bases lining up with TRBD1. This CDR3 has 14 residues. Per the germline V gene, CDR1 is SQVTM and CDR2 is ANQGSEA. J gave up 4 bases and V 6 bases, and 10 bases lay outside the gene matches. CDR3 bases: TGCAGCGTCTCTGGACAGGGAGTAGTAGAGACCCAGTACTTC. Protein product: CSVSGQGVVETQYF.

The CDR3 DNA is TGTGCCATCAGGGGCCAGGGTTTGGGCACCGGGGAGCTGTTTTTT. Amino acid sequence: CAIRGQGLGTGELFF. The rearrangement uses TRBV10-3 and TRBJ2-2; the D gene is possibly TRBD1 (5 bases). The germline gives CDR1 ENHRY, CDR2 SYGVKD. Trimming left V 6 bases short and J 4 bases short, with 15 bases between. This CDR3 region has 15 residues.

V is TRBV5-1 and J is TRBJ2-2; possibly TRBD1 for D (6 bases). V was clipped by 0 bases and J by 5 bases, with 11 bases between them. The CDR3 has 15 residues. The germline gives CDR1 SGHRS, CDR2 YFSETQ. CDR3 protein: CASSLDRAGTGELFF. In nucleotides, the CDR3 is TGCGCCAGCAGCTTGGACAGGGCCGGGACCGGGGAGCTGTTTTTT. Filled out from reference TRBV5-1 and TRBJ2-2, the complete variable domain reads KAGVTQTPRYLIKTRGQQVTLSCSPISGHRSVSWYQQTPGQGLQFLFEYFSETQRNKGNFPGRFSGRQFSNSRSEMNVSTLELGDSALYLCASSLDRAGTGELFFGEGSRLTVL.

J is TRBJ2-7 and V is TRBV7-9; D gene ambiguous. The V end lost 7 bases, the J end lost 5 bases, and 12 bases lay between the germline ends. The CDR3 runs to 12 residues. In germline, CDR1 is SEHNR, CDR2 FQNEAQ (reference sequence). The CDR3 reads CASTLSPHEQYF. The CDR3 DNA reads as TGTGCCAGCACCTTGTCTCCCCACGAGCAGTACTTC.

The rearrangement joins TRBV9 to TRBJ2-6; D might be TRBD2 (6 bases). Between the trimmed V and J ends, which lost 1 base and 1 base, there was a span of 15 bases. Per the germline V gene, CDR1 is SGDLS and CDR2 is YYNGEE. The length of the CDR3 is 18 residues. CDR3 region: CASSVTSLGASGANVLTF. The CDR3 region has the DNA TGTGCCAGCAGCGTAACTAGCTTGGGTGCATCTGGGGCCAACGTCCTGACTTTC. Full variable domain (rest looked up from reference TRBV9 and TRBJ2-6): DSGVTQTPKHLITATGQRVTLRCSPRSGDLSVYWYQQSLDQGLQFLIQYYNGEERAKGNILERFSAQQFPDLHSELNLSSLELGDSALYFCASSVTSLGASGANVLTFGAGSRLTVL.

In this sample, this clone turned up a few times. The chain carries TRBV6-4 and TRBJ2-1; D is possibly TRBD2 (5 bases). This CDR3 contains 13 residues. Trimming removed 4 bases at V and 8 bases at J, with 12 bases between. Germline assignment: CDR1 MRHNA and CDR2 SNTAGT. CDR3 nucleotides: TGTGCCAGCAGTGCGGGGAGCGTGGATGAGCAGTTCTTC. Translated, it gives CASSAGSVDEQFF.

V gene TRBV19 combines with J gene TRBJ1-1; 10 bases match TRBD1. This CDR3 has 14 amino acids. V lost 5 bases to trimming and J lost 6 bases; unmatched junction nucleotides: 6. Germline values: CDR1 LNHDA, CDR2 SQIVND (reference sequence). The CDR3 protein is CASSQTGGTAEAFF. The CDR3 bases are TGTGCCAGTAGTCAGACAGGGGGCACGGCTGAAGCTTTCTTT.

This chain links TRBV27 with TRBJ2-5; D may be TRBD2 (6 bases). Germline V gene data show CDR1 as MNHEY and CDR2 as SMNVEV (reference sequence). The V end lost 4 bases, the J end lost 5 bases, and 17 bases lay between the germline ends. The CDR3 contains 15 residues. In nucleotides, the CDR3 is TGTGCCAGCAGTTACCTCGGGCGGGACCGGGAGACCCAGTACTTC. Amino acids: CASSYLGRDRETQYF.

The chain recombines TRBV5-1 with TRBJ2-1; TRBD2 might be the D (6 bases). The CDR3 extends over 16 amino acids. Trimming took 4 bases from V and 2 from J, leaving 16 bases between them. Germline V gene lookup returns CDR1 SGHRS and CDR2 YFSETQ. The CDR3 sequence is CASSRTGGKAYNEQFF. In DNA form, the CDR3 reads TGCGCCAGCAGCAGGACCGGAGGGAAAGCCTACAATGAGCAGTTCTTC. The variable domain in full, completed from reference TRBV5-1 and TRBJ2-1, reads KAGVTQTPRYLIKTRGQQVTLSCSPISGHRSVSWYQQTPGQGLQFLFEYFSETQRNKGNFPGRFSGRQFSNSRSEMNVSTLELGDSALYLCASSRTGGKAYNEQFFGPGTRLTVL.

The V and J genes are TRBV5-4 and TRBJ2-7; 7 bases map to TRBD1. The CDR3 has 15 amino acids. Germline-derived CDR1 and CDR2 are SGHNT and YYREEE (reference sequence). The J segment lost 0 bases and the V segment lost 4 bases, leaving 7 bases of the junction unmatched. The CDR3 coding sequence is TGTGCCAGCAGCCGCTGGGCAGGGGGCTCCTACGAGCAGTACTTC. It translates to CASSRWAGGSYEQYF.

The V gene is TRBV19, the J gene TRBJ1-1, with D possibly TRBD1 on 6 matching bases. Germline lookup yields CDR1 LNHDA and CDR2 SQIVND (reference sequence). Trimming took 11 bases from V and 7 from J, leaving 20 bases between them. This CDR3 has 13 amino acids. CDR3 in amino acids: CAARDTLMDEAFF. The CDR3 DNA reads TGTGCCGCCCGGGACACCTTGATGGATGAAGCTTTCTTT.

The gene calls are TRBV7-2 and TRBJ2-7, with 7 bases matching TRBD1. The germline gives CDR1 SGHTA, CDR2 FQGNSA. This CDR3 has 13 amino acids. J was trimmed by 2 bases and V by 6 bases; bases with no gene match: 4. CDR3 nucleotides: TGTGCCAGCAGGTCCGGGACAGCCTACGAGCAGTACTTC. It yields the protein CASRSGTAYEQYF.

This clone came up once. The J gene is TRBJ2-1, the V gene TRBV27; 15 bases match TRBD2. Germline V gene sequence: CDR1 MNHEY, CDR2 SMNVEV (reference sequence). Germline trimming cut 9 bases from V and 7 bases from J; bases unmatched to any gene: 10. This CDR3 has 16 amino acids. Here the CDR3 reads CASSRPGTSGRNEQFF. For the CDR3, the DNA is TGTGCCAGTTCACGACCCGGGACTAGCGGGAGGAATGAGCAGTTCTTC.

V is TRBV7-8 and J is TRBJ1-5, with 7 bases that match TRBD1. Germline values: CDR1 SGHVS, CDR2 FQNEAQ. The CDR3 covers 18 residues. Losses at the gene ends were 5 bases for V and 8 bases for J; bases not matched to a gene: 21. CDR3 sequence reads: CASSHTRGPGGRPKPQHF. Written as DNA, the CDR3 is TGTGCCAGCAGCCATACCCGTGGACCAGGGGGACGCCCCAAGCCCCAGCATTTT. The full variable domain, in which reference TRBV7-8 and TRBJ1-5 provide the parts outside the CDR3, is GAGVSQSPRYKVAKRGQDVALRCDPISGHVSLFWYQQALGQGPEFLTYFQNEAQLDKSGLPSDRFFAERPEGSVSTLKIQRTQQEDSAVYLCASSHTRGPGGRPKPQHFGDGTRLSIL.

V and J are TRBV2 and TRBJ2-1; 9 bases line up with TRBD2. CDR3 length equals 15 residues. The V segment lost 7 bases and the J segment 3 bases; nucleotides outside the gene matches: 7. The germline CDR1 and CDR2 sequences are SNHLY and FYNNEI. CDR3 in DNA: TGTGCCAGCACCGTCATAGCGGGGGTCTACAATGAGCAGTTCTTC. Translating it yields CASTVIAGVYNEQFF.

This chain connects TRBV6-1 to TRBJ1-5; 8 bases line up with TRBD1. This CDR3 spans 15 amino acids. Germline V CDR1 and CDR2: MNHNS, SASEGT. Unmatched junction bases numbered 11, after V lost 7 bases and J lost 6 bases. The CDR3: CASTKNQGASQPQHF. In DNA, the CDR3 is TGTGCCAGCACCAAGAATCAGGGGGCTAGTCAGCCCCAGCATTTT.

The chain has TRBV28 and TRBJ2-1, with D possibly matching TRBD2 (6 bases). Deletions cut 6 bases from V and 0 bases from J, with 12 bases between. Germline CDR1 MDHEN, CDR2 SYDVKM. This CDR3 spans 15 amino acids. CDR3 nucleotide sequence: TGTGCCAGCAGCACGGCGGGGAGCTCCTACAATGAGCAGTTCTTC. It translates to CASSTAGSSYNEQFF.

The chain carries TRBV7-2 and TRBJ1-2; D gene ambiguous. This CDR3 is 13 amino acids long. Germline V lookup: CDR1 SGHTA, CDR2 FQGNSA. The V and J ends lost 1 base and 5 bases respectively, with 8 bases between them. The CDR3: CASSLGGLYGYTF. The DNA of the CDR3 is TGTGCCAGCAGCTTAGGTGGGCTTTATGGCTACACCTTC.